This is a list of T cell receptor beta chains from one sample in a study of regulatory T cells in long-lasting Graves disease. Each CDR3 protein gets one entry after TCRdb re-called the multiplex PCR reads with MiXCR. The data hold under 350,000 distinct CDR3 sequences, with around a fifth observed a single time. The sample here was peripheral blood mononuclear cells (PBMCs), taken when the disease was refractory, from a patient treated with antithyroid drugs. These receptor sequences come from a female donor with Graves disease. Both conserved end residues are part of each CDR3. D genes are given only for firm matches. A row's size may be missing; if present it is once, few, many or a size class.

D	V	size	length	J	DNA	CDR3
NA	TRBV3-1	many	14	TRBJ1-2	TGTGCCAGCAGCCAAGGGGGGAGGAACTATGGCTACACCTTC	CASSQGGRNYGYTF
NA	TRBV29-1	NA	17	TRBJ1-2	TGCAGCGTTGAGAGGCGGTCTGGGCCGACGTCTAACTATGGCTACACCTTC	CSVERRSGPTSNYGYTF
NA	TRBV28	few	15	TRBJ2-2	TGTGCCAGCAGTTTTCCAGGGGTGAACACCGGGGAGCTGTTTTTT	CASSFPGVNTGELFF
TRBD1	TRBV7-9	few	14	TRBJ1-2	TGTGCCAGCAGCCCCGCTGACAGGGGATATGGCTACACCTTC	CASSPADRGYGYTF
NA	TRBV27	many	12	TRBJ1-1	TGTGCCAGCAGTGCCCATAACACTGAAGCTTTCTTT	CASSAHNTEAFF
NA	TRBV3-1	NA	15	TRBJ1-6	TGTGCCAGCAGCCAAGGGCGGGGAAGGAATTCACCCCTCCACTTT	CASSQGRGRNSPLHF
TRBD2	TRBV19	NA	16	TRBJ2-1	TGTGCCAGTAGTATAGTAGGGGGACTAGCGGGGAATGAGCAGTTCTTC	CASSIVGGLAGNEQFF
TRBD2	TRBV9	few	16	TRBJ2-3	TGTGCCAGCAGCGTAGCTGGGACTAGCGGCACAGATACGCAGTATTTT	CASSVAGTSGTDTQYF
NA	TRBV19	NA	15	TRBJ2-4	TGTGCCAGTAGTATCAGGTCGGAACTGTGGAACATTCAGTACTTC	CASSIRSELWNIQYF
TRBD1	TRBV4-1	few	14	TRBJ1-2	TGCGCCAGCAGCCATCGGGACAGGGACTATGGCTACACCTTC	CASSHRDRDYGYTF
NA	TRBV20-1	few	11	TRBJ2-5	TGCAGTGCCGTGGGGGGAGAGACCCAGTACTTC	CSAVGGETQYF
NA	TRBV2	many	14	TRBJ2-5	TGTGCCAGCGTAAGAGGGGGGCGCGGAGAGACCCAGTACTTC	CASVRGGRGETQYF
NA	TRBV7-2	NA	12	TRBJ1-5	TGTGCCAGCAGCCCGACAAATCAGCCCCAGCATTTT	CASSPTNQPQHF
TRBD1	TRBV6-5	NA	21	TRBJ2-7	TGTGCCAGCAGTTACTCTTCTTCCGGGACAGGGACCCGCGAACGCGACTCCGAGCAGTACTTC	CASSYSSSGTGTRERDSEQYF
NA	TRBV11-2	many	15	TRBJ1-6	TGTGCCAGCCGCCATCCGGGACCGAAGAATTCACCCCTCCACTTT	CASRHPGPKNSPLHF
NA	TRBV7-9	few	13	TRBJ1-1	TGTGCCAGCAGCCCAGGGAGGTGGGGCCAAGCTTTCTTT	CASSPGRWGQAFF
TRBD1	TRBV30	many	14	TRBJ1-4	TGTGCCTGGAGTGTCGGACAGGGTGAAGAAAAACTGTTTTTT	CAWSVGQGEEKLFF
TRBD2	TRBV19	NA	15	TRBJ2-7	TGTGCCAGTAGTCGGATAGCGGGAGCCTCCTACGAGCAGTACTTC	CASSRIAGASYEQYF
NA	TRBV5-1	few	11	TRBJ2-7	TGCGCCAGCTCCCTCCCCTACGAGCAGTACTTC	CASSLPYEQYF
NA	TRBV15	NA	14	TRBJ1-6	TGTGCCACCAGCAGAGACAGGGGAGGATCACCCCTCCACTTT	CATSRDRGGSPLHF
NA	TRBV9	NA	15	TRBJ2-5	TGCGCCAGCAGCCAGGAAGGACGGCTTCAAGAGACCCAGTACTTC	CASSQEGRLQETQYF
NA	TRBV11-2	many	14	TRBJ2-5	TGTGCCAGCGGCCAATACGAAATGCAAGAGACCCAGTACTTC	CASGQYEMQETQYF
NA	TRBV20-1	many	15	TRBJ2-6	TGCAGTGCCAAATATGGGGGCTCTGGGGCCAACGTCCTGACTTTC	CSAKYGGSGANVLTF
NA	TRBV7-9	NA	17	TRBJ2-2	TGTGCCAGCAGCCCGACCCCCGGGGACCCCAAGGGCGGGGAGCTGTTTTTT	CASSPTPGDPKGGELFF
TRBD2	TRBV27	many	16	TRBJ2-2	TGTGCCAGCAGTCCGGGGGGTAGCATCGACACCGGGGAGCTGTTTTTT	CASSPGGSIDTGELFF
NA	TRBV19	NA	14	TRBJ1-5	TGTGCCAGTAGTGAGATCGACAACGTTCAGCCCCAGCATTTT	CASSEIDNVQPQHF
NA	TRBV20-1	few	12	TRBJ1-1	TGCAGTGCTAGCAAAGGGAGGCTCGAAGCTTTCTTT	CSASKGRLEAFF
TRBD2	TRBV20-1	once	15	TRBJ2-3	TGCAGTGCTAAAGGACTAGCGGGAGGTGAGGATACGCAGTATTTT	CSAKGLAGGEDTQYF
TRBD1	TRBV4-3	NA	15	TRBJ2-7	TGCGCCAGCAGCCAAGCCGGGACAGGGTGGGACGAGCAGTACTTC	CASSQAGTGWDEQYF
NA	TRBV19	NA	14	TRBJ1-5	TGTGCCAGTAGTATCCGAGGGTACTATCAGCCCCAGCATTTT	CASSIRGYYQPQHF
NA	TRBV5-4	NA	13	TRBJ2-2	TGTGCCAGCAGGGCCTCGAACACCGGGGAGCTGTTTTTT	CASRASNTGELFF
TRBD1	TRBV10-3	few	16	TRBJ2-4	TGTGCCATCTCAGACGGTCCGGGACAGGAGGAAAACATTCAGTACTTC	CAISDGPGQEENIQYF
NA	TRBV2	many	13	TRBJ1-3	TGTGCCAGCCTCCCCGAAACTGGAAACACCATATATTTT	CASLPETGNTIYF
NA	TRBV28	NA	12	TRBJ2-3	TGTGCCAGCAGTCCCCCGCAACTTACGCAGTATTTT	CASSPPQLTQYF
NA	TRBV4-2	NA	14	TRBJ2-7	TGTGCCAGCAGCCAAGTGGCGGACTCCTACGAGCAGTACTTC	CASSQVADSYEQYF
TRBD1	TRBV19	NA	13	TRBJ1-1	TGTGCCAGTACCGCACAGGGGGCAGCTGAAGCTTTCTTT	CASTAQGAAEAFF
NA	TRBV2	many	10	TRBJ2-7	TGTGCCAGCATGGCCTACGAGCAGTACTTC	CASMAYEQYF
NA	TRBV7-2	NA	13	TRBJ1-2	TGTGCCAGCACACGGGGGGCGGTCTATGGCTACACCTTC	CASTRGAVYGYTF
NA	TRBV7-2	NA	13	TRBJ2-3	TGTGCCAGCAGCCTATACAACACAGATACGCAGTATTTT	CASSLYNTDTQYF
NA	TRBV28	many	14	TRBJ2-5	TGTGCCAGCAGTTTACAGGTTGAGGGAAAGACCCAGTACTTC	CASSLQVEGKTQYF
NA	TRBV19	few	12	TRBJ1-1	TGTGCCAGTAGTATTGAGAACACTGAAGCTTTCTTT	CASSIENTEAFF
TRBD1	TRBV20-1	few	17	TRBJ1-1	TGCAGTGCTAGAATTCTGGACAGGGGGCGATTCAACACTGAAGCTTTCTTT	CSARILDRGRFNTEAFF
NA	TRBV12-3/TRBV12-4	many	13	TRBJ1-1	TGTGCCAGCACCACACAAGGGACGGACGAAGCTTTCTTT	CASTTQGTDEAFF
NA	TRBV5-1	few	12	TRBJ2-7	TGCGCCAGCAGCTTGGTAAGGAACGAGCAGTACTTC	CASSLVRNEQYF
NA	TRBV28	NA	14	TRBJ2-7	TGTGCCAGCAGTATAGGACAGTGGTCCTACGAGCAGTACTTC	CASSIGQWSYEQYF
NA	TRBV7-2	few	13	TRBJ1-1	TGTGCCAGCAGCTTTAATGGATATACTGAAGCTTTCTTT	CASSFNGYTEAFF